These T cell receptor beta chains were read from a single sample in a study of cytomegalovirus exposure and HLA in healthy donors. Assay: immunoSEQ multiplex PCR; the TCRdb copy retains only in-frame clones and omits some. The sample consists of roughly 99,000 clones, 82% of them appearing once. Sequences were obtained from PBMCs. Receptors were obtained from a man under 40 in good health and CMV-seropositive. Both conserved end residues are trimmed from each CDR3.

V gene	J gene	CDR3 protein
TRBV7-2	TRBJ1-3	ASTRQGFGNTIY
TRBV2	TRBJ1-2	ASISRDYHNYGYT
TRBV5-1	TRBJ2-7	ASTLGTTSGGREEQY
TRBV2	TRBJ1-6	ASSEAGGNHSPLH
TRBV5-1	TRBJ2-5	ASSLSRGGQETQY
TRBV29-1	TRBJ1-3	SVATGLRNTIY
TRBV6-4	TRBJ1-2	ASSAVPGTVNYGYT
TRBV2	TRBJ2-7	ASSEARYEQY
TRBV5-4	TRBJ2-7	ASSLVAVNSYEQY
TRBV7-2	TRBJ2-1	ASSLVAGSGKEQF
TRBV5-8	TRBJ1-1	ASSWGQGNTEAF
TRBV11-2	TRBJ2-3	ASSPLPGLAGSTDTQY
TRBV5-1	TRBJ2-1	ASSSEGDNEQF
TRBV30	TRBJ2-5	AWSGRILAGGEETQY
TRBV21-1	TRBJ1-2	ASARPGPRYT
TRBV6-1	TRBJ2-1	ASSVWLAGRTYNEQF
TRBV6-4	TRBJ1-6	ASRRDTTGLSPLH
TRBV28	TRBJ1-5	ASSSTGRNQPQH
TRBV5-4	TRBJ2-7	ASRGTGSSYEQY
TRBV5-1	TRBJ2-3	ASSLETSPDTQY
TRBV5-1	TRBJ2-5	ASSGTVQETQY
TRBV6-5	TRBJ1-2	ASSYDRGYGYT
TRBV11-2	TRBJ1-6	ASSPTGGNSPLH
TRBV5-1	TRBJ1-1	ASSPSGRGTEAF
TRBV7-2	TRBJ2-1	ASSRGGLQF
TRBV18	TRBJ2-1	ASSSRERTGGENEQF
TRBV7-9	TRBJ1-5	ASSLDRSNQPQH
TRBV25-1	TRBJ1-1	ASRKTGGHTEAF
TRBV6-1	TRBJ1-3	ATNLDSPGNTIY
TRBV9	TRBJ1-4	ASSVHPGGLSEKLF
TRBV7-9	TRBJ1-5	ASSLTGDQPQH
TRBV5-1	TRBJ1-2	ASRYSEYGYT
TRBV5-1	TRBJ1-1	ASSYDRVNTEAF
TRBV18	TRBJ1-4	ASSPPGQGIGKLF
TRBV7-6	TRBJ2-1	ASSLGQAGDNEQF
TRBV7-9	TRBJ2-1	ASSLLAGANNEQF
TRBV29-1	TRBJ2-7	SARGSSYEQY
TRBV6-5	TRBJ2-1	ASTITGGPYNEQF
TRBV5-1	TRBJ2-5	ASSPAGTVRTQY
TRBV21-1	TRBJ1-2	ASSKVRTGNPNLNGYT
TRBV19	TRBJ2-3	ASSPRSAGRTDTQY